The next 11 T cell receptor beta chains were all read from a single sample in a study of Ad26.COV2.S vaccination and SARS-CoV-2 variants (dated by TCRdb to 2020 to 2023). Receptor libraries were prepared by the immunoSEQ multiplex PCR assay. TCRdb stores this immuneACCESS table with in-frame sequences only. Part of the clones is absent; in the studies checked, under half of the shortfall reflects unresolved V genes, and no reason is known for the rest. The sample table holds fewer than 800,000 clones, of which about 90% were seen once. Roughly 1.5% of the sample belongs to the ten largest clones. Read against the paper, the sample's treatment or condition label means: 19 received Ad26.COV2.S at low or high dose, single or two shots; about 5 received placebo; per-sample allocation not given. Repertoires of vaccine and placebo recipients were sequenced from samples taken on day 63 after the first injection.

The sample was peripheral blood, taken in a trial of Ad26.COV2.S vaccine versus placebo. These TCRs come from a person between 18 and 60 years old who received the Ad26.COV2.S COVID-19 vaccine or a placebo.

The chain recombines TRBV10-1 with TRBJ1-1; D is unresolved. Deletions cut 8 bases from V and 1 base from J, with 11 bases between. The germline V gene encodes CDR1 WNHNN and CDR2 SYGVQD (reference sequence). This CDR3 comprises 13 residues. The CDR3 sequence: CASVEEGNTEAFF. DNA of the CDR3: TGCGCCAGCGTAGAGGAGGGGAACACTGAAGCTTTCTTT.

The chain links TRBV5-8 to TRBJ2-5; TRBD2 agrees at 12 bases. CDR1 and CDR2 (germline): SGHTS, YDEGEE. V dropped 0 bases and J dropped 4; count of bases not matched to a gene: 7. The CDR3 sequence is 17 residues long. Here the CDR3 reads CASSLASGGVAVETQYF. For the CDR3, the DNA is TGTGCCAGCAGCTTGGCTAGCGGGGGGGTCGCGGTAGAGACCCAGTACTTC.

This chain joins TRBV4-1 and TRBJ1-2; no reliable D call. CDR3 length: 13 amino acids. V lost 2 bases to trimming and J lost 4 bases, with 8 bases between them. Germline V CDR1 and CDR2: MGHRA, YSYEKL. In DNA form, the CDR3 reads TGCGCCAGCAGCCAAACCGGCTCCTATGGCTACACCTTC. Protein product: CASSQTGSYGYTF.

Note on this clone: The same CDR3 is also encoded by other DNA sequences in this sample. V usage is TRBV25-1 and J usage is TRBJ2-3; D is ambiguous. The CDR3 runs 12 residues. The germline V gene encodes CDR1 MGHDK and CDR2 SYGVNS. The V end was cut by 5 bases, the J end by 6 bases, with 9 bases between. CDR3 DNA: TGTGCCAGCAGTCTCTCCGGGGATACGCAGTATTTT. Residues: CASSLSGDTQYF.

The rearrangement links TRBV19 to TRBJ2-7; possible D gene TRBD1, 6 bases. The ends were cut back, 5 bases at V and 1 base at J, with 12 bases in the middle. Per germline, CDR1 LNHDA and CDR2 SQIVND (reference sequence). The CDR3 sequence is 14 residues long. The CDR3 DNA reads as TGTGCCAGTAGTTGGGACATTGAGTCCTACGAGCAGTACTTC. Encoded protein: CASSWDIESYEQYF.

This chain joins TRBV7-6 and TRBJ2-7; TRBD2 is a possible D gene (6 bases). From germline, CDR1 is SGHVS and CDR2 FNYEAQ. The CDR3 totals 16 residues. Trimming took 2 bases from V and 0 from J, leaving 14 bases between them. CDR3 coding DNA: TGTGCCAGCAGCTTATCCGGGAGCAAGAGCTCCTACGAGCAGTACTTC. The encoded protein is CASSLSGSKSSYEQYF. The entire variable domain, with the rest obtained from reference TRBV7-6 and TRBJ2-7, is as follows: GAGVSQSPRYKVTKRGQDVALRCDPISGHVSLYWYRQALGQGPEFLTYFNYEAQQDKSGLPNDRFSAERPEGSISTLTIQRTEQRDSAMYRCASSLSGSKSSYEQYFGPGTRLTVT.

This clone has just a few counts. The chain combines TRBV7-8 with TRBJ2-7; no reliable D call. This CDR3 is 11 amino acids long. V was shortened by 5 bases and J by 3 bases, with 5 bases between the two germline ends. Germline lookup yields CDR1 SGHVS and CDR2 FQNEAQ. This chain's CDR3 is CASSPNYEQYF. In DNA, the CDR3 is TGTGCCAGCAGCCCCAACTACGAGCAGTACTTC.

The chain has TRBV25-1 and TRBJ2-2; 12 nucleotides line up with TRBD2. V lost 2 bases to trimming and J lost 6 bases; unmatched junction nucleotides: 7. The CDR3 is 17 residues long. CDR1 and CDR2 from the germline V gene are MGHDK and SYGVNS. CDR3 amino acids: CASSEMGLAGGAGELFF. The DNA for the CDR3 is TGTGCCAGCAGTGAAATGGGGCTAGCGGGAGGGGCCGGGGAGCTGTTTTTT.

The rearrangement joins TRBV12-5 to TRBJ2-1; possibly TRBD2 for D (5 bases). The CDR3 is 13 residues long. Germline loops: CDR1 LGHNT, CDR2 FRNRAP. The germline V and J ends were trimmed by 5 bases and 4 bases, with 9 bases remaining between them. CDR3 protein: CASGNGVYNEQFF. The CDR3 DNA reads as TGTGCTAGTGGTAACGGGGTTTACAATGAGCAGTTCTTC.

The V call is TRBV5-1, the J call TRBJ1-1, with D uncertain. Germline CDR1 reads SGHRS; CDR2 reads YFSETQ. The CDR3 covers 15 residues. V gave up 0 bases and J gave up 0 bases, with 9 bases separating them. For the CDR3, the DNA is TGCGCCAGCAGCTTGGTCCCGACGGTGAACACTGAAGCTTTCTTT. Translating it yields CASSLVPTVNTEAFF.

The rearrangement uses TRBV5-4 and TRBJ2-5, with D uncertain. V lost 2 bases and J 1 base, leaving 9 bases between the germline ends. CDR3 length equals 14 residues. Germline loops: CDR1 SGHNT, CDR2 YYREEE (reference sequence). Written as DNA, the CDR3 is TGTGCCAGCAGCTTCGGTTACTTCCAAGAGACCCAGTACTTC. Translated: CASSFGYFQETQYF.